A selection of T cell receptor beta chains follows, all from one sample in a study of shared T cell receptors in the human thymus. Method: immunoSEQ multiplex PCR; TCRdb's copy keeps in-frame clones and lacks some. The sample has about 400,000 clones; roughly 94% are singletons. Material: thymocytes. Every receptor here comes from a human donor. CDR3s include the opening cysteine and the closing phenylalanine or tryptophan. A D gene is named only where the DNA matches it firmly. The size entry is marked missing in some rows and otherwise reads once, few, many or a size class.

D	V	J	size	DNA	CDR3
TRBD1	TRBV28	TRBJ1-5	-	TGTGCCAGCAGTTATGGCCCCTCCGGGACAGAAAGAAATAGCAATCAGCCCCAGCATTTT	CASSYGPSGTERNSNQPQHF
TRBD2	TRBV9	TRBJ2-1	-	TGTGCCAGCAGGCAGCCGACTAGCGGGAGTCCTTACAATGAGCAGTTCTTC	CASRQPTSGSPYNEQFF
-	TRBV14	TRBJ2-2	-	TGTGCCAGCAGCCAATGGGGGGCGGGAGCGATGGACACCGGGGAGCTGTTTTTT	CASSQWGAGAMDTGELFF
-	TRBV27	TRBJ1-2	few	TGTGCCAGCAGGCCCCATACAGAACCATTCTATGGCTACACCTTC	CASRPHTEPFYGYTF
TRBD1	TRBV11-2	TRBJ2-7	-	TGTGCCAGCAGCTTAGATTGTGATGGGACAGGGTTCTACGAGCAGTACTTC	CASSLDCDGTGFYEQYF
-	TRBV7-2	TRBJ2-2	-	TGTGCCAGCAGCTTAGGACTAGTGGCCCTCGGGGAGCTGTTTTTT	CASSLGLVALGELFF
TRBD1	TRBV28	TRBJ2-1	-	TGTGCCAGCAGCCTTAGACAGGGATTTTGCTACAATGAGCAGTTCTTC	CASSLRQGFCYNEQFF
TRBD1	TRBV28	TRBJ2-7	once	TGTGCCAGCAGTCCCAACGGGACAGCGGACTACGAGCAGTACTTC	CASSPNGTADYEQYF
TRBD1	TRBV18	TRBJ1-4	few	TGTGCCAGCTCACGAGCGGCAGGGGGCGCCCCCTGTCAGAATGAAAAACTGTTTTTT	CASSRAAGGAPCQNEKLFF
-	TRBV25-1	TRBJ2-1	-	TGTGCCAGCAGTGAAAGGGGGTCATCCTACAATGAGCAGTTCTTC	CASSERGSSYNEQFF
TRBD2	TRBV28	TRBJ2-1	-	TGTGCCAGCAGTCCGGGACTAGTAGGCGAGCAGTTCTTC	CASSPGLVGEQFF
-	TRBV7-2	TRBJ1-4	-	TGTGCCAGCAGCTCTCTGGGGGGGGCGCTTGAAAAACTGTTTTTT	CASSSLGGALEKLFF
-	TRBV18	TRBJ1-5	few	TGTGCCAGCTCAGAGCAGGGGAATCAGCCCCAGCATTTT	CASSEQGNQPQHF
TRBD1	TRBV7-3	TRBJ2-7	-	TGTGCCAGCAGCTTAGAGGGGAACAGGGGTCCCTACGAGCAGTACTTC	CASSLEGNRGPYEQYF
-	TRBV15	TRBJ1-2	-	TGTGCCACCAGCAGAGCTAGGGATTTTAACTATGGCTACACCTTC	CATSRARDFNYGYTF
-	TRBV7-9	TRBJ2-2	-	TGTGCCAGCAGCTTAGCGGGGGACTTGTCCGGGGAGCTGTTTTTT	CASSLAGDLSGELFF
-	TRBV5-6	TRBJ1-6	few	TGTGCCAGCAGCGAGACAGGAGTCAGACCGTGGGATAATTCACCCCTCCACTTT	CASSETGVRPWDNSPLHF
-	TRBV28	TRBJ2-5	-	TGTGCCAGCAGAGGAGCGGTCTACCAAGAGACCCAGTACTTC	CASRGAVYQETQYF
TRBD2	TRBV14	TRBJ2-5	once	TGTGCCAGCAGCCCAGGCAAAGAGTTCCCGACTAGCGGGAGAAGTCAAGAGACCCAGTACTTC	CASSPGKEFPTSGRSQETQYF
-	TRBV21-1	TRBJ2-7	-	TGTGCCAGCAGCACCGGGGAGGATAACGAGCAGTACTTC	CASSTGEDNEQYF
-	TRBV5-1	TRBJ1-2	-	TGCGCCAGCAGATTACCGGACGGACACCCTAACTATGGCTACACCTTC	CASRLPDGHPNYGYTF
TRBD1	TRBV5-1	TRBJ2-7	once	TGCGCCAGCAGCGAACGCACTCCGGGACAGGCGATCGAGCAGTACTTC	CASSERTPGQAIEQYF
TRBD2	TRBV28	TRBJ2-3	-	TGTGCCAGCAGTTTATCCCGGAGGCGGGAGGGGAAGACAGATACGCAGTATTTT	CASSLSRRREGKTDTQYF
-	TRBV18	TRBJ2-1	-	TGTGCCAGCTCTCCCGTTTGGGACACTTGCAATGAGCAGTTCTTC	CASSPVWDTCNEQFF
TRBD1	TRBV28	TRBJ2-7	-	TGTGCCAGCAGGGGGGACAGACCCTACGAGCAGTACTTC	CASRGDRPYEQYF
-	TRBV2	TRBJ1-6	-	TGTGCCAGCAGTGGCTTTAAGGGGGGCTTTAATTCACCCCTCCACTTT	CASSGFKGGFNSPLHF
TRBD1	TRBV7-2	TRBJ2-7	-	TGTGCCAGCAGCCGACAGGGGGCGACCCCCTACGAGCAGTACTTC	CASSRQGATPYEQYF
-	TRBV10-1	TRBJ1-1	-	TGCGCCAGCAGGGACAGTCGGAACACTGAAGCTTTCTTT	CASRDSRNTEAFF
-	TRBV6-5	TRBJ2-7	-	TGTGCCAGCAGTTACTCCTGGGGGCAATACGAGCAGTACTTC	CASSYSWGQYEQYF
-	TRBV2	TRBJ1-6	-	TGTGCCAACACCGATCCCGAGGGCAGGGAAAGAGTAGACCACATTGCCTCACCCCTCCACTTT	CANTDPEGRERVDHIASPLHF
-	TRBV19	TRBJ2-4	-	TGTGCCAGTAGTATAGGGCCTATGAGGAGAGCCAAAAACATTCAGTACTTC	CASSIGPMRRAKNIQYF
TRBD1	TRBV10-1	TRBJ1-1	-	TGCGCCAGCAGTGAGCCCGGACAGGGAGAAGCTTTCTTT	CASSEPGQGEAFF
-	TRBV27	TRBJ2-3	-	TGTGCCAGCAGTCAAGCGGGCTTCACAGATACGCAGTATTTT	CASSQAGFTDTQYF
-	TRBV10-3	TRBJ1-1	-	TGTGCCATCAGTGAGTCGTGGGCAGGGAGGGATATGAACACTGAAGCTTTCTTT	CAISESWAGRDMNTEAFF
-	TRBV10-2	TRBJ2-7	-	TGCGCCAGCAAGCAGACCGGGACCTTCTACGAGCAGTACTTC	CASKQTGTFYEQYF
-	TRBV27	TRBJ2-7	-	TGTGCCAGCAGCTACGGGACATCGGTTTCCTACGAGCAGTACTTC	CASSYGTSVSYEQYF
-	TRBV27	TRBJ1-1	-	TGTGCCAGCTGGGACTTGGGGGAGAACACTGAAGCTTTCTTT	CASWDLGENTEAFF
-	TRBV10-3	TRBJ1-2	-	TGTGCCATCAGTGAGTCGAGGGACTATTCCCTCCCCCGGGGCTACACCTTC	CAISESRDYSLPRGYTF
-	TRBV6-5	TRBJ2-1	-	TGTGCCAGCAGTTACCGGGACTCCAATGAGCAGTTCTTC	CASSYRDSNEQFF
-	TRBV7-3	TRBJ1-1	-	TGTGCCAGCAGTCGAGGGGACACTTACACTGAAGCTTTCTTT	CASSRGDTYTEAFF
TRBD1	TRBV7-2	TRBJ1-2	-	TGTGCCAGCAGCTTTACTGGGGAGGACAGGGACGATGGCTACACCTTC	CASSFTGEDRDDGYTF
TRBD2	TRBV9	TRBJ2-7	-	TGTGCCAGCAGCGAAGGGACGACTAGCGGATTCTACGAGCAGTACTTC	CASSEGTTSGFYEQYF
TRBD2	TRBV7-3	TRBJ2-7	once	TGTGCCAGCAGCGTCGGGACTAGCGGTACCTACGAGCAGTACTTC	CASSVGTSGTYEQYF
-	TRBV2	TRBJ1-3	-	TGTGCCAGCAGTCGTCGGCGCCGGGACGGCTCTGGAAACACCATATATTTT	CASSRRRRDGSGNTIYF
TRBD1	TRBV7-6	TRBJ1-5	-	TGTGCCAGCAGCCCCAGGGACAGGGATCATCAGCCCCAGCATTTT	CASSPRDRDHQPQHF
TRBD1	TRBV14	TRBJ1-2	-	TGTGCCAGCAGCCAAGTCAAAGGGGGGGACAGGTTTTATGGCTACACCTTC	CASSQVKGGDRFYGYTF
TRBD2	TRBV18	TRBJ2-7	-	TGTGCCAGCTCACCCTCGGGGACTAGGATCCCCTACGAGCAGTACTTC	CASSPSGTRIPYEQYF
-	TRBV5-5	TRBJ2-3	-	TGTGCCAGCAGCTTGGGCGGGACCCCACTAACGCAGTATTTT	CASSLGGTPLTQYF
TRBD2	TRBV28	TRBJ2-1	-	TGTGCCAGCAGTTTATTGGGTACAAGGTGGGACTACCCCTACAATGAGCAGTTCTTC	CASSLLGTRWDYPYNEQFF
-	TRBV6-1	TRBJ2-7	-	TGTGCCAGCAGTGAACCTAGGGTGAGGGGCTACGAGCAGTACTTC	CASSEPRVRGYEQYF
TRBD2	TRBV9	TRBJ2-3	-	TGTGCCAGCAGCGTGAGTCCCCTGGGAGCGGGAGGGCGAAATACAGATACGCAGTATTTT	CASSVSPLGAGGRNTDTQYF
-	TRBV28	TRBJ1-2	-	TGTGCCAGCAGTTTGATGAAGGACACTAAGGTGGTAGATGGCTATGGCTACACCTTC	CASSLMKDTKVVDGYGYTF